This T cell receptor beta chain is from a study of T cells in Graves' hyperthyroidism and ophthalmopathy. Study overall: Before any treatment, at initial diagnosis, peripheral blood was collected.

Enrolled ophthalmopathy patients presented with a Clinical Activity Score of at least 3, a NOSPECS grade of at least 4, and disease duration under 3 months. Criteria for exclusion of patients were uncontrolled infection, other autoimmune disease, pregnancy or lactation. CDR1 and CDR2 from the germline V gene are MDHEN and SYDVKM. This CDR3 has 15 amino acids. V shed 8 bases and J shed 4 bases, with 18 bases lying between them. Amplification targeted TCR beta CDR3 regions from RNA transcripts. Researchers ran a first-round RT-PCR on the TCR CDR3 using the HTBI primer set. In TCRdb, the multiplex PCR reads were re-called with MiXCR into one record per CDR3 protein. The table records some 300,000 distinct CDR3 sequences, roughly a fifth of them present only once.

The TCR originated in a man aged 50-60 years with Graves' ophthalmopathy. The chain couples TRBV28 to TRBJ1-5; weak D call: TRBD1 (6 bases). The sequencing input was blood. The CDR3 bases are TGTGCCAGCCTTTTGAGCAGGGGAGGTAATCAGCCCCAGCATTTT. Its translation: CASLLSRGGNQPQHF.